The rows below give T cell receptor beta chains drawn from one sample of a study of blood T cell repertoires in COVID-19. Libraries were prepared by immunoSEQ multiplex PCR; TCRdb keeps only in-frame clonotypes and omits some of them. The sample holds about 180,000 clones, about 86% seen once. Source material: peripheral blood. All receptors come from a man aged 45 to 65 with active or convalescent COVID-19. Each CDR3 is given with its conserved first and last residue. The order of the fields is D gene, CDR3 length, clone size, J gene, V gene, CDR3 protein, CDR3 DNA. The D gene is left open where the match is weak. Only part of the rows carry a size: once, few, many, or a class if the clone is expanded.

TRBD1,12,NA,TRBJ2-7,TRBV6-6,CASSSQGYEQYF,TGTGCCAGCAGTTCACAGGGGTACGAGCAGTACTTC
TRBD2,15,NA,TRBJ2-7,TRBV5-1,CASSFSGRNSYEQYF,TGCGCCAGCAGCTTTAGCGGGCGCAACTCCTACGAGCAGTACTTC
TRBD2,15,NA,TRBJ2-3,TRBV24-1,CATSDPSGTTDTQYF,TGTGCCACCAGTGACCCTAGCGGGACCACAGATACGCAGTATTTT
NA,15,NA,TRBJ2-3,TRBV28,CASSPVVGVTDTQYF,TGTGCCAGCAGCCCCGTGGTGGGAGTCACAGATACGCAGTATTTT
NA,13,NA,TRBJ2-7,TRBV7-6,CASSLEYSYEQYF,TGTGCCAGCAGCCTTGAGTACTCCTACGAGCAGTACTTC
NA,14,NA,TRBJ2-3,TRBV30,CAWSVSYTTDTQYF,TGTGCCTGGAGTGTATCCTATACCACAGATACGCAGTATTTT
TRBD2,15,once,TRBJ2-1,TRBV7-2,CASSAGTSGGNEQFF,TGTGCCAGCAGCGCCGGGACTAGCGGGGGTAATGAGCAGTTCTTC
NA,14,few,TRBJ1-6,TRBV6-5,CASRPGLSTSPLHF,TGTGCCAGCAGGCCCGGACTCTCGACTTCACCCCTCCACTTT
NA,14,NA,TRBJ1-3,TRBV7-6,CASSLQDLGNTIYF,TGTGCCAGCAGCCTACAGGATCTAGGAAACACCATATATTTT
NA,12,few,TRBJ1-1,TRBV7-9,CASSWGDTEAFF,TGTGCCAGCAGCTGGGGGGATACTGAAGCTTTCTTT
NA,12,NA,TRBJ1-5,TRBV19,CASIEDYQPQHF,TGTGCCAGTATCGAGGATTATCAGCCCCAGCATTTT
NA,14,NA,TRBJ1-4,TRBV3-1/TRBV3-2,CASSQGRTEEKLFF,TGTGCCAGCAGCCAGGGCCGAACAGAAGAAAAACTGTTTTTT
NA,14,NA,TRBJ1-4,TRBV7-2,CASGGGSANEKLFF,TGTGCCAGCGGCGGGGGCTCGGCTAATGAAAAACTGTTTTTT
NA,13,once,TRBJ1-1,TRBV3-1/TRBV3-2,CASRPNAGTEAFF,TGTGCCAGCAGACCCAACGCGGGAACTGAAGCTTTCTTT
NA,16,NA,TRBJ1-2,TRBV6-5,CASSYSGGANHYGYTF,TGTGCCAGCAGTTACTCGGGAGGGGCGAACCACTATGGCTACACCTTC
NA,14,NA,TRBJ2-1,TRBV19,CASSRVLTSAEQFF,TGTGCCAGTAGTAGAGTTTTAACTAGTGCTGAGCAGTTCTTC
NA,14,NA,TRBJ1-2,TRBV28,CASSLGGSFYGYTF,TGTGCCAGCAGTTTAGGCGGTTCCTTCTATGGCTACACCTTC
NA,15,NA,TRBJ1-5,TRBV2,CASSADSQADQPQHF,TGTGCCAGCAGCGCGGACAGCCAGGCGGATCAGCCCCAGCATTTT
NA,18,once,TRBJ1-4,TRBV3-1/TRBV3-2,CASSPLVRIPSTNEKLFF,TGTGCCAGCAGCCCCCTTGTCAGGATCCCTTCAACTAATGAAAAACTGTTTTTT
NA,13,NA,TRBJ2-1,TRBV10-3,CAISESRGAEQFF,TGTGCCATCAGTGAGTCGCGGGGCGCTGAGCAGTTCTTC
TRBD1,18,NA,TRBJ2-7,TRBV11-2,CASSPTGRARGTSYEQYF,TGTGCCAGCAGCCCGACCGGGCGTGCCAGGGGGACGTCCTACGAGCAGTACTTC
NA,14,once,TRBJ2-7,TRBV7-9,CASSLAGQSYEQYF,TGTGCCAGCAGCCTCGCCGGACAATCCTACGAGCAGTACTTC
NA,15,NA,TRBJ1-1,TRBV6-5,CASSYRLTGNTEAFF,TGTGCCAGCAGTTACCGATTGACAGGGAACACTGAAGCTTTCTTT
NA,13,NA,TRBJ1-1,TRBV6-4,CASARMMNTEAFF,TGTGCCAGCGCCAGGATGATGAACACTGAAGCTTTCTTT
NA,12,NA,TRBJ2-1,TRBV28,CATHQGYNEQFF,TGTGCCACCCATCAGGGTTACAATGAGCAGTTCTTC
TRBD2,17,NA,TRBJ2-2,TRBV19,CASSLTSGGTPTGELFF,TGTGCCAGTAGTCTCACTAGCGGGGGGACCCCCACCGGGGAGCTGTTTTTT
NA,15,many,TRBJ2-7,TRBV2,CASTQPTGQIYEQYF,TGTGCCAGCACCCAACCCACAGGGCAGATCTACGAGCAGTACTTC
TRBD2,15,NA,TRBJ2-2,TRBV7-3,CASSLAVAGHGELFF,TGTGCCAGCAGCTTAGCGGTAGCGGGGCACGGGGAGCTGTTTTTT